Sequencing of this T cell receptor (beta chain) was carried out in a study of T cell repertoires and HLA-DP antigens. Study in general: CD4+ T cells were cocultured with HeLa cells expressing HLA-DP.

Germline-derived CDR1 and CDR2 are LNHNV and YYDKDF (reference sequence). V was pared by 6 bases and J by 0 bases, with 8 bases between. The CDR3 is 13 residues long. Comment on this clone: The antigen remains undetermined.

Overall study results and limits: Clones undetected before culture averaged around 36% against one allele and about 55% against the other. The CD4+ repertoire was not split into naive and memory.

The PCR primers covered 54 TRBV and 13 TRBJ segments. Sequenced by immunoSEQ multiplex PCR; TCRdb stores in-frame clones only, minus some. This table holds 85,000 to 90,000 clones, 86% found once. The sample was CD4+ T cells from PBMCs. V is TRBV15 and J is TRBJ1-1, with D tentatively TRBD1 (5 bases). The receptor was derived from a man aged 50 to 59 in good health and CMV-seronegative. The CDR3 region has the DNA TGTGCCACCAGGGCAGGGCTGAACACTGAAGCTTTCTTT. Amino acid sequence: CATRAGLNTEAFF.